This T cell receptor (beta chain) was sequenced during a study of CD8 T cells in ankylosing spondylitis (TCRdb year 2017). For context, the study as a whole: The study profiled T cell receptor beta repertoires in healthy donors and ankylosing spondylitis patients to find disease-linked TCR variants. Peripheral blood samples were taken, and synovial fluid was additionally collected from ankylosing spondylitis patients. In total, the full study cohort was made up of roughly 110 healthy donors and 20 to 25 ankylosing spondylitis patients. Beyond this particular receptor, the publication reports: A TCR beta motif made up of several highly homologous amino acid variants appeared to be characteristic of blood from ankylosing spondylitis patients. Some TCR beta motif variants had previously been reported in synovial fluid and blood of reactive arthritis patients, which suggested common disease-initiation mechanisms. A CD8+ phenotype was shown by the disease-linked clones, which were found at relatively low frequencies in peripheral blood. Significant enrichment of the disease-linked clones was reported in matched synovial fluid samples from ankylosing spondylitis patients.

This clonotype has a count of ten or more. Its antigen is currently not known. Within one base of it there is no much larger clone, and no base qualities were kept. V gives up 2 bases and J gives up 8 bases, and the segment between their germline ends measures 16 bases. CDR1 and CDR2 are read off the germline V gene as MRHNA and SNTAGT. The CDR3 sequence holds 15 residues, the cysteine and phenylalanine included. This entry keeps only the CDR3 DNA: 45 bases, framed from base 1. Instrument on record: Illumina HiSeq 2500. Quantitative 5'-RACE with molecular barcodes was the method used to prepare the TCR beta libraries. The published analysis was carried out like this. A new computational method based on a probabilistic model of VDJ rearrangement was used to identify disease-linked TCR variants. TCRdb trimmed the raw reads at Q25, called clones with MiXCR and kept productive beta chains. Each CDR3 protein gets just one entry, which takes the most common genes and DNA from the rows behind it. The authors' filters were not applied to this entry. The sample profile shows 200,000 to 250,000 distinct CDR3 sequences; around a tenth of them were found once. The biggest ten clones account for 6% to 8% of the sample.

The TCR was taken from a male donor with ankylosing spondylitis or in good health (not recorded which). The chain uses TRBV6-4 and TRBJ2-1; TRBD2 is a possible D gene, resting on 7 matching bases. Sequences were obtained from blood, either unsorted or a sorted T cell fraction (not recorded which). Here is the DNA: TGTGCCAGCAGTGACGGGGGGGCGCAGGGCGATGAGCAGTTCTTC. It encodes CASSDGGAQGDEQFF.